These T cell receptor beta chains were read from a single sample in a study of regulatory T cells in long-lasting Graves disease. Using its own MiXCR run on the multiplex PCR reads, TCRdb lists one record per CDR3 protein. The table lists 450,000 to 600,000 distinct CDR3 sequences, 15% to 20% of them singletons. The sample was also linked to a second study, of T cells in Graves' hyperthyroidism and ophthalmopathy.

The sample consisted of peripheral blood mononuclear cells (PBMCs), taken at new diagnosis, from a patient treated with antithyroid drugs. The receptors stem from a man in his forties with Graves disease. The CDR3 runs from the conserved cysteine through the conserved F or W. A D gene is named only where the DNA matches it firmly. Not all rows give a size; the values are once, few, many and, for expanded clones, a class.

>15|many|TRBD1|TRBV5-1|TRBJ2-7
TGCGCCAGCAGCGCACGACAGGGGAGCTCCTACGAGCAGTACTTC
CASSARQGSSYEQYF
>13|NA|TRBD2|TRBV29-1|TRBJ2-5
TGCAGCGTTGCAATGCGGGGGTTGGAGACCCAGTACTTC
CSVAMRGLETQYF
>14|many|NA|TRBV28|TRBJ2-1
TGTGCCAGCAGAGGGGCCCGCTCCTACAATGAGCAGTTCTTC
CASRGARSYNEQFF
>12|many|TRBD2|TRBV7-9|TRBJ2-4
TGTGCCAGCAGCTTAGATCTAGCGGGAGAGGTTTTC
CASSLDLAGEVF
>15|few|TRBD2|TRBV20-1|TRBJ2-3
TGCAGTGCACCTCTACTAGCGGGTATGCCAGATACGCAGTATTTT
CSAPLLAGMPDTQYF
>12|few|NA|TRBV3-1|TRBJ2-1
TGTGCCAGCAGCCAAGCTCAAGGGGAGCAGTTCTTC
CASSQAQGEQFF
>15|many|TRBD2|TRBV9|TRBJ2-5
TGTGCCAGCAACCTAGCGGGAGCGCGTGGAGAGACCCAGTACTTC
CASNLAGARGETQYF
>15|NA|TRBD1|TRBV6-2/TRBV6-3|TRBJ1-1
TGTGCCAGCATCGGGTCGAGGGGGCGTAGCACTGAAGCTTTCTTT
CASIGSRGRSTEAFF
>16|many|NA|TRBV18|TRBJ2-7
TGTGCCAGCTCACCACCGGTGCCGGGAAGGACCTACGAGCAGTACTTC
CASSPPVPGRTYEQYF
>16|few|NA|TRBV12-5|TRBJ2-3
TGTGCTAGTGGTTTGGTACAGTCAGGCTACCGGGATACGCAGTATTTT
CASGLVQSGYRDTQYF
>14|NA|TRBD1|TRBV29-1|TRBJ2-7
TGCAGTGTTGAAGAAGGGGCAGGGGGTTACGAGCAGTACTTC
CSVEEGAGGYEQYF
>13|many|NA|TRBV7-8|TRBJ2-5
TGTGCCAGCAGCGAGGCGGGCCGGGAGACCCAGTACTTC
CASSEAGRETQYF
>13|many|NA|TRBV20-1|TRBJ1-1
TGCAGTGCTAGCAGAGTCATGAACACTGAAGCTTTCTTT
CSASRVMNTEAFF
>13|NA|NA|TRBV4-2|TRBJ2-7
TGTGCCAGCAGCCAAGAGGGGGTCTTGGAGCAGTACTTC
CASSQEGVLEQYF
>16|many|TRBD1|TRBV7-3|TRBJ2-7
TGTGCCAGCAGCTTACCCTTGGACAGGGTACACTACGAGCAGTACTTC
CASSLPLDRVHYEQYF
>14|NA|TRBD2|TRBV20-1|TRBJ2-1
TGCAGTGCCCAAGCGGGAGCCTCCTACAATGAGCAGTTCTTC
CSAQAGASYNEQFF